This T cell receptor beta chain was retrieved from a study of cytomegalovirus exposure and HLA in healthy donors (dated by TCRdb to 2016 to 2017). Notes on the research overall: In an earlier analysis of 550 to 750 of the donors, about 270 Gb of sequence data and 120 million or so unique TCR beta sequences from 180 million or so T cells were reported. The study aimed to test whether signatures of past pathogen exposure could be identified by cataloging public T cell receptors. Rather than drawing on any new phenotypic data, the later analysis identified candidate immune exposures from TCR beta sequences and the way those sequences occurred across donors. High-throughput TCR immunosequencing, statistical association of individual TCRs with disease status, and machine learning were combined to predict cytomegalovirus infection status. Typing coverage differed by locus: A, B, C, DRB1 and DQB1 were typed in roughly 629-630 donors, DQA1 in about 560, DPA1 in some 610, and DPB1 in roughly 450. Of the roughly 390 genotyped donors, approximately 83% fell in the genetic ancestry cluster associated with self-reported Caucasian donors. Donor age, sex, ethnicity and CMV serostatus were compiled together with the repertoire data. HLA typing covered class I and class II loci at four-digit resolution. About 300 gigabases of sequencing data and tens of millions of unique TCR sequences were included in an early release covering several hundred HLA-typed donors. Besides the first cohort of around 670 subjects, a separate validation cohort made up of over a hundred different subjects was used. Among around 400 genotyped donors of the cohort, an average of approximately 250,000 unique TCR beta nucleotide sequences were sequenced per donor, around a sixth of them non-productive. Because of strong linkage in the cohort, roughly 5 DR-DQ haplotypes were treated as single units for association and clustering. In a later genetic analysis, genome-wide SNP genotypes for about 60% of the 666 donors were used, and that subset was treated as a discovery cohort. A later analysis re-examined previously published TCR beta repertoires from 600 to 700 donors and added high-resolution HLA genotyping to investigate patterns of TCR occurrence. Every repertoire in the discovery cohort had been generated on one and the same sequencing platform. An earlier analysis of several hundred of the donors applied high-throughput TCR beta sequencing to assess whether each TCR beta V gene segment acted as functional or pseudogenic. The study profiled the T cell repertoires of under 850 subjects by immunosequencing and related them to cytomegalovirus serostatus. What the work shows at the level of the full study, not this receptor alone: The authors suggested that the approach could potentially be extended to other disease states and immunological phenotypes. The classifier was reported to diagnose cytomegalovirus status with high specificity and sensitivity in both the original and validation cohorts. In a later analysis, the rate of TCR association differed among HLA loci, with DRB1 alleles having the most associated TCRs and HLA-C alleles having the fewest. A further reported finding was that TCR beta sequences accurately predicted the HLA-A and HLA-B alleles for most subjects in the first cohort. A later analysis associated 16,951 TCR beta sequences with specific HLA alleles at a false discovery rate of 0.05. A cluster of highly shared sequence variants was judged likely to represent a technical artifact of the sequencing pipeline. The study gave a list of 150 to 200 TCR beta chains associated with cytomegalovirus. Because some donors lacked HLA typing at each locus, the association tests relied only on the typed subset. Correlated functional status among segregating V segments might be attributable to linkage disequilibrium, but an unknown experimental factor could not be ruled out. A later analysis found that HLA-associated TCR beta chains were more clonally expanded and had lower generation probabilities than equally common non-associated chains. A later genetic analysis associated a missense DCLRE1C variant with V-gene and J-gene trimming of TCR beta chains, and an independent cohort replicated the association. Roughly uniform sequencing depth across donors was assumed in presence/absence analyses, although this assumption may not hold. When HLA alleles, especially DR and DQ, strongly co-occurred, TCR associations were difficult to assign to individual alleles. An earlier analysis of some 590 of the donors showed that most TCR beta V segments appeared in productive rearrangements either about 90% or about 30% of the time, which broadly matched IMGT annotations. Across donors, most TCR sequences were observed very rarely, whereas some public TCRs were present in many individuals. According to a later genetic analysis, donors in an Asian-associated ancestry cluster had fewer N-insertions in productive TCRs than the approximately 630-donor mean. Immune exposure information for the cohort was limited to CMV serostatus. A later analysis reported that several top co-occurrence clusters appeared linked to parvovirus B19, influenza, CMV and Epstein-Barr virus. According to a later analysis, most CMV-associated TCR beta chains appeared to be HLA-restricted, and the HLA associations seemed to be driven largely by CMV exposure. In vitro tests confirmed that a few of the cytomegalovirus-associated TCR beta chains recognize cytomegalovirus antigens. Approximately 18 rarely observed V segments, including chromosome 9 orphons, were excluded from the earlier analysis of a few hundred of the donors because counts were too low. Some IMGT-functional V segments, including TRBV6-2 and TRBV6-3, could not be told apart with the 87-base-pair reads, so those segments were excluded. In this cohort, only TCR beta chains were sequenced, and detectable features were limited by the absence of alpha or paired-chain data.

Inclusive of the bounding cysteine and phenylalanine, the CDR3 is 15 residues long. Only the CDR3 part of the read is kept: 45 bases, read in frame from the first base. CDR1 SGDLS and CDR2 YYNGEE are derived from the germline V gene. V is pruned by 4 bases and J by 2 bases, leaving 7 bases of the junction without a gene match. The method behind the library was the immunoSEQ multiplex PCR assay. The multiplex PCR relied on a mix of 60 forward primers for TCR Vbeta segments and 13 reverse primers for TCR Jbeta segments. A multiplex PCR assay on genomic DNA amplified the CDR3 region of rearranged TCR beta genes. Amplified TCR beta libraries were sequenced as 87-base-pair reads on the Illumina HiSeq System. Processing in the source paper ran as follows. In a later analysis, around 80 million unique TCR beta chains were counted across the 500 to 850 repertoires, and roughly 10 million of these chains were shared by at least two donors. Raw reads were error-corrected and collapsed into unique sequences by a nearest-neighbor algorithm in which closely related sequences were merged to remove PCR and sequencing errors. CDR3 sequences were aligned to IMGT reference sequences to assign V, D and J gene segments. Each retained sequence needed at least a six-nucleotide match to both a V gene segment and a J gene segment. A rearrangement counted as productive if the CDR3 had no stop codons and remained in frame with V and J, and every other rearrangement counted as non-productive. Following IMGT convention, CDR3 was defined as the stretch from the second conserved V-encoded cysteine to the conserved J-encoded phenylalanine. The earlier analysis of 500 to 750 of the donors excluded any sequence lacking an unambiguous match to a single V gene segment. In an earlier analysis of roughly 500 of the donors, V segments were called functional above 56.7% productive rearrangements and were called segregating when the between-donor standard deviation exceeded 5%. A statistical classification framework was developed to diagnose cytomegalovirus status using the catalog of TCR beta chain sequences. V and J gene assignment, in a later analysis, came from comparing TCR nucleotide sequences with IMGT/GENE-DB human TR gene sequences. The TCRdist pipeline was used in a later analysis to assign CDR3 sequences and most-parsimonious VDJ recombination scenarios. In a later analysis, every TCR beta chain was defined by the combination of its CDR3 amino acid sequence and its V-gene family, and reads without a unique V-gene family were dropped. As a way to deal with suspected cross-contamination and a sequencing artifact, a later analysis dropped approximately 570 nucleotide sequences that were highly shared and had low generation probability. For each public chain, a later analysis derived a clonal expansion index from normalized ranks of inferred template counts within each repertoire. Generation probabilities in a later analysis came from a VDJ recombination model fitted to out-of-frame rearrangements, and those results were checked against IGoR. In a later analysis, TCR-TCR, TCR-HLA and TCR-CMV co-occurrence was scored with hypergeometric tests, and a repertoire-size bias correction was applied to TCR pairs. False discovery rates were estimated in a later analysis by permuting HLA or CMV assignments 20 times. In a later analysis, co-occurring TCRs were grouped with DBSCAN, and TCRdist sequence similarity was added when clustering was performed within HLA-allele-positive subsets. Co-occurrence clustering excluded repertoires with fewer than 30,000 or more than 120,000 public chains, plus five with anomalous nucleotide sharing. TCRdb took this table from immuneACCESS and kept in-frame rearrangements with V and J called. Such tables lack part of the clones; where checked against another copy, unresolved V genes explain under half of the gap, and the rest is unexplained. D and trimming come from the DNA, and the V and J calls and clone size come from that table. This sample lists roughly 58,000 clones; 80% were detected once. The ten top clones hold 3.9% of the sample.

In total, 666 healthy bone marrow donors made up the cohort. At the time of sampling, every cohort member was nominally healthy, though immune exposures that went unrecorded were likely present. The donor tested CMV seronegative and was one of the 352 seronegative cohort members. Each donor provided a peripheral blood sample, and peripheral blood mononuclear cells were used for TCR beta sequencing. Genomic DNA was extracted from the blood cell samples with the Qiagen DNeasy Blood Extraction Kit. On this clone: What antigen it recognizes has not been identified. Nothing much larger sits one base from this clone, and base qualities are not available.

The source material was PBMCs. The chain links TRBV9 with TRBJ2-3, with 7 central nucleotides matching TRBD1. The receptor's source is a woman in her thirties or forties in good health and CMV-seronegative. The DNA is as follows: TGTGCCAGCAGCCCATCGGGACAGCTCACAGATACGCAGTATTTT. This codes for CASSPSGQLTDTQYF.